This T cell receptor beta chain comes out of a study of blood T cell repertoires in COVID-19. Study information: T cells, B-cell-depleted T cells, or PBMCs provided the cDNA or gDNA that served as material.

V gave up 6 bases and J gave up 0 bases, with 8 bases separating them. Germline lookup yields CDR1 MNHNY and CDR2 SVGAGI (reference sequence). This CDR3 has 14 residues. Sequencing used immunoSEQ multiplex PCR; TCRdb keeps in-frame clones, though not all of them. The sample lists some 97,000 clones, around four fifths occurring once. Input material: peripheral blood. This chain joins TRBV6-6 and TRBJ1-4; D unclear. The TCR sequence derives from a woman aged 70 to 79 with acute or convalescent COVID-19. The CDR3 is CASRLLATNEKLFF. The CDR3 region has the DNA TGTGCCAGCAGGTTACTGGCAACTAATGAAAAACTGTTTTTT.